This TCR beta chain stems from a study of shared clonotypes between healthy human individuals. General observations from the study: Across a few donors, naive CD4 shared about 5%, naive CD8 approximately 3.5%, memory CD4 about 2.5%, memory CD8 under 0.5%. Clonotype sharing among donors was thought likely to change with sequencing depth.

Remarks on this clone: Its target is unknown.

Assay: immunoSEQ multiplex PCR; the TCRdb copy retains only in-frame clones and omits some. The table lists more than 900,000 clones, approximately 78% of them singletons. The CDR3 extends over 14 amino acids. V was shortened by 3 bases and J by 6 bases, with 12 bases between the two germline ends. The germline gives CDR1 LNHDA, CDR2 SQIVND (reference sequence). This rearrangement joins TRBV19 to TRBJ1-5; a possible D gene is TRBD1 (5 bases). Sequenced material: memory CD4+ T cells from PBMCs. Documented subset: CD45RA-negative fraction. The sequence was collected from a man aged 18 to 30 in good health. Some clones in this sample may be carry-over from other donors' samples. For the CDR3, the DNA is TGTGCCAGTAGTATCTCAGGGTTCAGTCAGCCCCAGCATTTT. Amino acids: CASSISGFSQPQHF.